The sample holds many counts of the clone carrying this TCR beta chain. Its antigen is currently unknown. The data originate from a study of T cell repertoires in cytomegalovirus infection. The wider study: Indications came from public TCR beta signatures; they pointed to CMV infection and to a matching HLA type. Broader study findings: Summed frequency of shared TCR beta families picked out CMV carriers who also had the relevant HLA. HLA-C-restricted CMV-specific TCR beta clonotypes were dominant in the ex vivo response.

Via MiXCR, TCRdb re-called the reads, giving one row per CDR3 protein. Of over 450,000 distinct CDR3 sequences listed, 10% to 12% are singletons. The receptor's source is a human donor in good health (CMV status not recorded). Some clones in this sample may be carry-over from other donors' samples. The sample consisted of PBMCs.

CDR3 in DNA: TGTGCCAGCAGTTTTCGGGCAGGCCGGGCCAAAAACATTCAGTACTTC. It is translated as CASSFRAGRAKNIQYF. The rearrangement links TRBV12-3 or TRBV12-4 to TRBJ2-4, with D hard to call. The V gene lost 3 bases and the J gene lost 1 base, with 13 bases spanning the gap. The CDR3 has 16 amino acids.